These T cell receptor beta chains were read from a single sample in a study of CD4 T cells in relation to SARS-CoV-2 and coronaviruses. Libraries were prepared by immunoSEQ multiplex PCR; TCRdb keeps only in-frame clonotypes and omits some of them. The sample consists of about 20,000 clones, approximately 80% of them appearing once. For these TCRs, the target antigens are not known. Sequenced input: CD4+ T cells from PBMCs, cultured in vitro. The receptors stem from a human donor in good health. CDR3s include the opening cysteine and the closing phenylalanine or tryptophan. Fields, in order: clone size, CDR3 length, V gene, J gene, D gene, CDR3 protein, CDR3 DNA. The D gene is left open where the match is weak. The listing skips clone size in some rows; elsewhere it reads once, few, many or a size class.

clone size: .
CDR3 length: 16
V gene: TRBV5-4
J gene: TRBJ2-2
D gene: TRBD1
CDR3 protein: CASSHNRGVRTGELFF
CDR3 DNA: TGTGCCAGCAGCCACAACAGGGGAGTTCGCACCGGGGAGCTGTTTTTT

clone size: .
CDR3 length: 12
V gene: TRBV12-3/TRBV12-4
J gene: TRBJ1-1
D gene: TRBD1
CDR3 protein: CASSRRTGWAFF
CDR3 DNA: TGTGCCAGCAGTCGACGGACAGGGTGGGCTTTCTTT

clone size: .
CDR3 length: 19
V gene: TRBV5-1
J gene: TRBJ2-5
D gene: TRBD1
CDR3 protein: CASSWNSVRAGGLQETQYF
CDR3 DNA: TGCGCCAGCAGCTGGAACTCGGTCAGGGCAGGGGGCCTCCAAGAGACCCAGTACTTC

clone size: .
CDR3 length: 13
V gene: TRBV12-3/TRBV12-4
J gene: TRBJ2-5
D gene: .
CDR3 protein: CASSLWELETQYF
CDR3 DNA: TGTGCCAGCAGTTTATGGGAATTGGAGACCCAGTACTTC

clone size: .
CDR3 length: 14
V gene: TRBV3-1/TRBV3-2
J gene: TRBJ2-2
D gene: .
CDR3 protein: CASSLGTPTGELFF
CDR3 DNA: TGTGCCAGCAGCCTGGGGACACCCACCGGGGAGCTGTTTTTT

clone size: .
CDR3 length: 17
V gene: TRBV5-6
J gene: TRBJ2-7
D gene: TRBD2
CDR3 protein: CASSPLLSTSGGDEQYF
CDR3 DNA: TGTGCCAGCAGCCCGCTGCTATCGACTAGCGGGGGCGACGAGCAGTACTTC

clone size: .
CDR3 length: 14
V gene: TRBV7-9
J gene: TRBJ2-2
D gene: .
CDR3 protein: CASSLQGNTGELFF
CDR3 DNA: TGTGCCAGCAGCTTACAGGGGAACACCGGGGAGCTGTTTTTT

clone size: once
CDR3 length: 14
V gene: TRBV25-1
J gene: TRBJ2-1
D gene: TRBD2
CDR3 protein: CASSRAGTYNEQFF
CDR3 DNA: TGTGCCAGCAGTAGAGCGGGGACCTACAATGAGCAGTTCTTC

clone size: few
CDR3 length: 14
V gene: TRBV28
J gene: TRBJ2-3
D gene: TRBD1
CDR3 protein: CASSSGGSTDTQYF
CDR3 DNA: TGTGCCAGCAGTTCAGGGGGCAGCACAGATACGCAGTATTTT

clone size: once
CDR3 length: 15
V gene: TRBV10-2
J gene: TRBJ2-5
D gene: .
CDR3 protein: CASSEFGGRGETQYF
CDR3 DNA: TGCGCCAGCAGTGAGTTCGGGGGCAGAGGAGAGACCCAGTACTTC

clone size: few
CDR3 length: 16
V gene: TRBV4-2
J gene: TRBJ1-3
D gene: .
CDR3 protein: CASSQESGHSGNTIYF
CDR3 DNA: TGTGCCAGCAGCCAAGAAAGTGGGCACTCTGGAAACACCATATATTTT